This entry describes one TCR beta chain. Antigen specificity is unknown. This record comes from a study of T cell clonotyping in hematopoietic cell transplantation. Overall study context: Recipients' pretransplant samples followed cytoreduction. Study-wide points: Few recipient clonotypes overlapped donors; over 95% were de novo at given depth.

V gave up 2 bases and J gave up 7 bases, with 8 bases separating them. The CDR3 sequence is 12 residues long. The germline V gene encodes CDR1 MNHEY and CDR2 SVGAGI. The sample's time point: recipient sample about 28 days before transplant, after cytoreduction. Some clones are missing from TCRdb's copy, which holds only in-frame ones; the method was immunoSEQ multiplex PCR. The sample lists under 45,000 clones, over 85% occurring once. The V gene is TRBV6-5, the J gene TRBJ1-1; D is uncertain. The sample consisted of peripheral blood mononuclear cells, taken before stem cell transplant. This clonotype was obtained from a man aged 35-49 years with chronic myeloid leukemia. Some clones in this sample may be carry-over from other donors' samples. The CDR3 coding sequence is TGTGCCAGCAGTTACCCACAGAGTGAAGCTTTCTTT. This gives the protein CASSYPQSEAFF.